Below are 5 T cell receptor beta chains sequenced from a single sample in a study of T-cell memory formation after mild COVID-19. TCRdb re-derived calls from the 5' RACE reads in MiXCR, one entry per CDR3 protein. The data show about 410,000 distinct CDR3 sequences, about 20% seen once. The sample comprised PBMCs or a T cell subset sorted from them (not recorded which). The source is a man between 18 and 29 years old who had mild COVID-19 (a few samples of this study predate the infection). Cell type and time point are not known.

The chain links TRBV6-6 to TRBJ1-5, with unresolved D. The V gene's germline CDR1 is MNHNY and CDR2 SVGAGI (reference sequence). CDR3 length: 13 amino acids. Trimming took 2 bases from V and 7 from J, leaving 9 bases between them. CDR3 DNA: TGTGCCAGCAGTTACATACTGGCCCAGCCCCAGCATTTT. Translated: CASSYILAQPQHF.

This clonotype was found a few times. CDR3 DNA sequence: TGTGCCACCAGCAGGGGCGGGACAGGGTTGGGCGAGCAGTACGTC. It yields the protein CATSRGGTGLGEQYV. The V call is TRBV15, the J call TRBJ2-7, with TRBD1 identical over 9 bases. Germline loops: CDR1 LNHNV, CDR2 YYDKDF (reference sequence). CDR3 length: 15 residues. J gave up 6 bases and V 3 bases, and 9 bases lay outside the gene matches.

The chain recombines TRBV3-1 with TRBJ2-7, with D unresolved. CDR3 size: 15 residues. Germline V gene sequence: CDR1 LGHDT, CDR2 YNNKEL (reference sequence). Between the trimmed V and J ends, which lost 2 bases and 2 bases, there was a span of 13 bases. The CDR3 DNA follows: TGTGCCAGCAGCCAAAATCCCAGGCCTCCCTACGAGCAGTACTTC. Its protein is CASSQNPRPPYEQYF.

V and J are TRBV7-6 and TRBJ1-1, with D uncertain. The CDR3 sequence is 13 residues long. The germline CDR1 and CDR2 sequences are SGHVS and FNYEAQ. V lost 1 base, J lost 4 bases, and 7 bases lay in between. In DNA, the CDR3 is TGTGCCAGCAGCTTAGGGTCGCGCACTGAAGCTTTCTTT. It codes for CASSLGSRTEAFF. The whole variable domain, remainder taken from reference TRBV7-6 and TRBJ1-1, is GAGVSQSPRYKVTKRGQDVALRCDPISGHVSLYWYRQALGQGPEFLTYFNYEAQQDKSGLPNDRFSAERPEGSISTLTIQRTEQRDSAMYRCASSLGSRTEAFFGQGTRLTVV.

The chain is built from TRBV5-6 and TRBJ2-7; 10 positions agree with TRBD2. CDR1 and CDR2 from the germline V gene are SGHDT and YYEEEE. The junction had 5 bases not matched to a gene; V was cut back by 4 bases and J by 1 base. This CDR3 spans 15 amino acids. CDR3 nucleotide sequence: TGTGCCAGCAGCCCACTGACTAGCGGGTCCTACGAGCAGTACTTC. Protein product: CASSPLTSGSYEQYF.